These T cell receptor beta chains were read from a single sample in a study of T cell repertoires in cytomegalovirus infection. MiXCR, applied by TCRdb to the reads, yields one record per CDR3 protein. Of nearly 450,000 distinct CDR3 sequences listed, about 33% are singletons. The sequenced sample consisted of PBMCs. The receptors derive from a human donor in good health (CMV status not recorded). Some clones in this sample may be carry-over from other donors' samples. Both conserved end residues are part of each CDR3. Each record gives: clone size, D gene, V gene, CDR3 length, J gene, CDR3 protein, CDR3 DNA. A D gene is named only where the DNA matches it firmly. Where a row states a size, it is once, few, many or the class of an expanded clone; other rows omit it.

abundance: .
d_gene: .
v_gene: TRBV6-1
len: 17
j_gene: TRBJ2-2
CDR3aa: CASSRISGALGTGVLFF
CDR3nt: TGTGCCAGCAGTAGAATCTCCGGGGCCCTGGGCACCGGGGTGCTGTTTTTT

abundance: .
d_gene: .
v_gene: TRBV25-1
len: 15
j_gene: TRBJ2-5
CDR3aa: CASSEHQEGKETQYF
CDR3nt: TGTGCCAGCAGTGAACACCAGGAGGGCAAAGAGACCCAGTACTTC

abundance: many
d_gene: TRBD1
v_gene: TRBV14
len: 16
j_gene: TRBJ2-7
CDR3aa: CASSPPTGLLIYEQYF
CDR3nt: TGTGCCAGCAGCCCCCCGACAGGGCTTTTAATCTACGAGCAGTACTTC

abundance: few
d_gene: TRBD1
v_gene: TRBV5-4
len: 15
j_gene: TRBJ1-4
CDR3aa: CASSLEGATNEKLFF
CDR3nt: TGTGCCAGCAGCTTGGAGGGGGCTACTAATGAAAAACTGTTTTTT

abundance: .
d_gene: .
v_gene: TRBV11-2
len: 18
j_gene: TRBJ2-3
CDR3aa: CASSLYPEPARSTDTTYF
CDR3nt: TGTGCCAGCAGCTTATATCCCGAACCCGCCCGGAGCACAGATACGACGTATTTT

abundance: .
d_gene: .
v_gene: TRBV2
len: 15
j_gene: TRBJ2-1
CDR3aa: CASSENLLSYNEQFF
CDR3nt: TGTGCCAGCAGTGAAAACCTTCTCTCCTACAATGAGCAGTTCTTC

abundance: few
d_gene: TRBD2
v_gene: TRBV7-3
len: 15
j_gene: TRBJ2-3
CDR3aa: CASSPRGVSTDTQYF
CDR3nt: TGCGCCAGCAGCCCGCGGGGGGTAAGCACAGATACGCAGTATTTT

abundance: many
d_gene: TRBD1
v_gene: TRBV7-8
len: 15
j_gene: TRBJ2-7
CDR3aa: CASSRPGTVGYEQYF
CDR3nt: TGTGCCAGCAGCCGCCCCGGGACAGTGGGCTACGAGCAGTACTTC

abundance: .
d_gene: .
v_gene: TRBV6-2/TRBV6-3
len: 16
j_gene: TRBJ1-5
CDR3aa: CATGKRGGYGNQPQHF
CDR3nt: TGTGCCACCGGCAAGAGGGGAGGATATGGCAATCAGCCCCAGCATTTT

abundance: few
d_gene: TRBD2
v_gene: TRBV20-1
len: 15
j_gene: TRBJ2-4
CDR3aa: CSARSLAGGPDIQYF
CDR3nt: TGCAGTGCTAGAAGTCTTGCGGGGGGGCCCGACATTCAGTACTTC

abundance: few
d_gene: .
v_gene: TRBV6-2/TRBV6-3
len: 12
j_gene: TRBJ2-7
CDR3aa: CASTGLPDEQYF
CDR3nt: TGTGCCAGCACCGGGTTACCGGACGAGCAGTACTTC

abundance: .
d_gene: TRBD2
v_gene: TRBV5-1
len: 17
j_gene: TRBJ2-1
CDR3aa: CASSWPTSGQVNNEQFF
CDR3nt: TGCGCCAGCAGCTGGCCCACTAGCGGGCAAGTCAACAATGAGCAGTTCTTC

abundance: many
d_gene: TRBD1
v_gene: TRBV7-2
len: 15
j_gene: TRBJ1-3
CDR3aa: CASSLDRVTGNTIYF
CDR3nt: TGTGCCAGCAGCTTGGACAGGGTTACTGGAAACACCATATATTTT

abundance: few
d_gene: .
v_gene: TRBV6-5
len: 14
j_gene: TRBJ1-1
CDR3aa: CASSYRDQNTEAFF
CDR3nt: TGTGCCAGCAGTTACCGGGACCAGAACACTGAAGCTTTCTTT

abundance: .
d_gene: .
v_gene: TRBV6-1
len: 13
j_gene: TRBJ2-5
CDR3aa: CATSRGQQETQYF
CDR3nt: TGTGCCACCAGCCGGGGGCAACAAGAGACCCAGTACTTC

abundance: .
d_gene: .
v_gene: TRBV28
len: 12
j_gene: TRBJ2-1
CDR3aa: CASSFSYNEQFF
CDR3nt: TGTGCCAGCAGTTTCAGTTACAATGAGCAGTTCTTC

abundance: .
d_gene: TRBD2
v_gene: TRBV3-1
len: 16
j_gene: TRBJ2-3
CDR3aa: CASSHPSGGATDTQYF
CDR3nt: TGTGCCAGCAGCCACCCTAGCGGGGGGGCAACAGATACGCAGTATTTT

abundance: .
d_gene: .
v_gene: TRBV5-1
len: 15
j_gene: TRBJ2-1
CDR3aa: CASSEAPSAANEQFF
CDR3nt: TGCGCCAGCAGCGAAGCCCCGTCCGCCGCGAATGAGCAGTTCTTC

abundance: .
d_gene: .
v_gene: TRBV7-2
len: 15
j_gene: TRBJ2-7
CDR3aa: CASSPGGGGPYEKSF
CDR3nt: TGTGCCAGCAGCCCCGGAGGCGGGGGCCCTTACGAGAAGTCCTTC

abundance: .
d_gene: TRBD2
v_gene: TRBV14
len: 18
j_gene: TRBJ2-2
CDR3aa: CASSQDLAGSLNTGELFF
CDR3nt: TGTGCCAGCAGCCAAGATCTAGCGGGTAGCTTGAACACCGGGGAGCTGTTTTTT

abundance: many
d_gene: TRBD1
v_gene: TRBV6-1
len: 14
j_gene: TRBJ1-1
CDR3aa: CASSLGQMNTEAFF
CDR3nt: TGTGCCAGCAGTTTGGGACAGATGAACACTGAAGCTTTCTTT

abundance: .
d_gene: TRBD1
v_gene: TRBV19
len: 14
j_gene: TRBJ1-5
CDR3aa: CASSSDRGFQPQHF
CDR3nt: TGTGCCAGTAGTTCTGACAGGGGGTTTCAGCCCCAGCATTTT

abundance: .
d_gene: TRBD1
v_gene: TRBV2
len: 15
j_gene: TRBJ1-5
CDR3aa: CASSAQGATNQPQHF
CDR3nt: TGTGCCAGCAGTGCACAGGGGGCGACTAATCAGCCCCAGCATTTT

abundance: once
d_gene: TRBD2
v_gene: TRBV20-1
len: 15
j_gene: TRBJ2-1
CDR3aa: CSAGGEAGGNNEQFF
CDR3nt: TGCAGTGCTGGGGGGGAAGCGGGGGGCAACAATGAGCAGTTCTTC

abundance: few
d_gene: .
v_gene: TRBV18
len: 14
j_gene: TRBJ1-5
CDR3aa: CASSPQDHLGPQHF
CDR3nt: TGTGCCAGCTCACCCCAGGACCACCTAGGGCCCCAGCATTTT

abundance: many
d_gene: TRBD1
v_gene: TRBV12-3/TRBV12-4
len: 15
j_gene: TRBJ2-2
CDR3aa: CASSLTGQGPGELFF
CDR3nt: TGTGCCAGCAGTTTAACTGGACAGGGTCCCGGGGAGCTGTTTTTT

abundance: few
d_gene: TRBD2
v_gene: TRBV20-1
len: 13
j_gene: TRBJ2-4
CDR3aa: CSASAGVKNIQYF
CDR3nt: TGCAGTGCTAGCGCGGGAGTCAAAAACATTCAGTACTTC

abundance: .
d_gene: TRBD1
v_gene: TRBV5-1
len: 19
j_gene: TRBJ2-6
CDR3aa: CASSLARTGAYSGANVLTF
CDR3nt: TGCGCCAGCAGCTTGGCCCGGACAGGGGCTTATTCTGGGGCCAACGTCCTGACTTTC

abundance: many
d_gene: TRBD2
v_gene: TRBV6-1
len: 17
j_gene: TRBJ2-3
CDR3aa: CASSEAQTGGITDTQYF
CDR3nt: TGTGCCAGCAGTGAAGCGCAAACGGGGGGGATCACAGATACGCAGTATTTT

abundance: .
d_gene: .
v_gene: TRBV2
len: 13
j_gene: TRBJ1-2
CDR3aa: CASSEGESYGYTF
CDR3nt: TGTGCCAGCAGTGAGGGGGAAAGCTATGGCTACACCTTC

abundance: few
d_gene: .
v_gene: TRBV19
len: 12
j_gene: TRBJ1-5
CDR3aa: CASNNGNQPQHF
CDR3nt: TGTGCCAGTAACAACGGCAATCAGCCCCAGCATTTT

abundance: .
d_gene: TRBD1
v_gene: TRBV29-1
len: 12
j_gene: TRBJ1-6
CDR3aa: CSAGDSNSPLHF
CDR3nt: TGCAGCGCTGGGGACAGCAATTCACCCCTCCACTTT

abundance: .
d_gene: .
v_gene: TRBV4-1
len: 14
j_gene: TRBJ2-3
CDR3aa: CASSQAGTSDTQYF
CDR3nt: TGCGCCAGCAGCCAAGCTGGGACCTCGGATACGCAGTATTTT

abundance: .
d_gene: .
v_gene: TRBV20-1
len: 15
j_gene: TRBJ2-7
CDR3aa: CSAYGIAAQRYEQYF
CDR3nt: TGCAGTGCTTACGGGATAGCGGCCCAGAGGTACGAGCAGTACTTC

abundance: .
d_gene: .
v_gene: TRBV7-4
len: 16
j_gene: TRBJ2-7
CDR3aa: CASSGARRSSSYEQYF
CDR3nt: TGTGCCAGCAGCGGGGCGAGGCGTTCCAGCTCCTACGAGCAGTACTTC

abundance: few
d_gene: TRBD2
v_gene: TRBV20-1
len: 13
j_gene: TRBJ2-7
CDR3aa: CSASKGLGGEQYF
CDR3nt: TGCAGTGCTAGTAAGGGACTAGGAGGGGAGCAGTACTTC

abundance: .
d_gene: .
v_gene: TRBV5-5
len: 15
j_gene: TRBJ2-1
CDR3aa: CASGDAYSSYNEQFF
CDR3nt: TGTGCCAGCGGTGACGCCTACAGCTCCTACAATGAGCAGTTCTTC